The rows below give T cell receptor beta chains drawn from one sample of a study of blood T cells in healthy people across ages. MiXCR, run by TCRdb on the 5' RACE reads, gives a single entry per CDR3 protein. The sample records approximately 1.5 million distinct CDR3 sequences, approximately 42% being singletons. Sequenced: blood. The source of these receptors is a woman aged 18-29 years in good health. Each CDR3 is given with its conserved first and last residue. D genes are given only for firm matches. Part of the rows lack a size; the others show once, few, many or a class for expanded clones.

few TRBJ2-3 TRBD2 TRBV7-2 CASSTSLAGGPDTQYF TGTGCCAGCAGCACGTCGCTAGCGGGGGGCCCCGATACGCAGTATTTT
many TRBJ2-3 TRBD2 TRBV20-1 CSASGGGTDTQYF TGCAGTGCTAGTGGCGGGGGGACAGATACGCAGTATTTT
- TRBJ2-1 - TRBV5-1 CASSASRLPDEQFF TGCGCCAGCAGCGCATCCCGCTTGCCGGATGAGCAGTTCTTC
once TRBJ2-2 - TRBV6-6 CASSYSRGRGNSGELFF TGTGCCAGCAGTTACTCCCGAGGGAGGGGGAATAGCGGGGAGCTGTTTTTT
few TRBJ2-7 TRBD2 TRBV12-3/TRBV12-4 CASSAGLAGSYEQYF TGTGCCAGCAGCGCGGGACTAGCGGGCTCCTACGAGCAGTACTTC
- TRBJ2-5 TRBD1 TRBV28 CASADLDRVFRQYF TGTGCCAGCGCGGACCTGGACAGGGTCTTTAGGCAGTACTTC
many TRBJ1-4 TRBD1 TRBV12-3/TRBV12-4 CASSPRGQLNEKLFF TGTGCCAGCAGTCCCCGGGGACAGCTCAATGAAAAACTGTTTTTT
- TRBJ2-1 - TRBV10-3 CAISEGRGGSKNEQFF TGCGCCATCAGTGAGGGAAGGGGGGGGAGTAAGAATGAGCAGTTCTTC
few TRBJ2-7 - TRBV4-3 CASSQGIQGYEQYF TGCGCCAGCAGCCAAGGGATTCAGGGCTACGAGCAGTACTTC
- TRBJ2-6 - TRBV20-1 CSARDLSGANVLTF TGCAGTGCTAGAGATTTGTCTGGGGCCAACGTCCTGACTTTC
- TRBJ2-7 TRBD2 TRBV12-3/TRBV12-4 CASSRSGGLNYEQYF TGTGCCAGCAGTAGGAGCGGGGGGCTAAACTACGAGCAGTACTTC
- TRBJ2-1 - TRBV7-3 CASSSLSSEQFF TGTGCCAGCAGCTCGTTAAGTAGTGAGCAGTTCTTC
few TRBJ1-2 - TRBV20-1 CSARVPPGTRLHDGYTF TGCAGTGCTAGAGTTCCCCCGGGGACGCGCCTCCATGATGGCTACACCTTC
- TRBJ2-7 TRBD1 TRBV5-5 CASLRDRGETHEQYF TGTGCCAGCCTTAGAGACAGGGGAGAAACCCACGAGCAGTACTTC
- TRBJ1-6 - TRBV7-2 CASSSPGYNSPLHF TGTGCCAGCAGCTCCCCGGGTTATAATTCACCCCTCCACTTT
- TRBJ2-1 - TRBV4-1 CASSQSTGELNEQFF TGCGCCAGCAGCCAATCTACAGGAGAACTCAATGAGCAGTTCTTC
- TRBJ2-1 TRBD1 TRBV5-1 CASGSGQGKASYNEQFF TGCGCCAGCGGCTCCGGACAGGGGAAAGCCTCCTACAATGAGCAGTTCTTC
few TRBJ2-5 TRBD2 TRBV20-1 CSASVLLGRDYNEQYF TGCAGTGCTAGCGTCTTGCTTGGGAGGGATTACAATGAGCAGTACTTC
- TRBJ1-2 - TRBV4-1 CASSEAGQLYGYTF TGCGCCAGCAGCGAAGCTGGACAGCTTTATGGCTACACCTTC
few TRBJ2-7 - TRBV28 CASSSLDNAYEQYF TGTGCCAGCAGTTCATTGGACAACGCCTACGAGCAGTACTTC
few TRBJ2-1 - TRBV6-2/TRBV6-3 CASRQTSRSYNEQFF TGTGCCAGCAGACAAACTAGTAGATCCTACAATGAGCAGTTCTTC
few TRBJ2-7 - TRBV7-2 CASSLAWGVVNEQYF TGTGCCAGCAGCTTAGCGTGGGGGGTCGTCAACGAGCAGTACTTC
- TRBJ1-3 - TRBV12-3/TRBV12-4 CASNSGQKNTIYF TGTGCCAGCAATTCTGGACAGAAAAACACCATATATTTT
many TRBJ2-1 - TRBV12-3/TRBV12-4 CASSLEHSSYNEQFF TGTGCCAGCAGTTTAGAACATAGCTCCTACAATGAGCAGTTCTTC
few TRBJ1-5 - TRBV12-3/TRBV12-4 CASTPSGAFNPQHF TGTGCCAGCACCCCCAGTGGGGCCTTTAACCCCCAGCATTTT
few TRBJ1-1 - TRBV6-2/TRBV6-3 CASSSREPNTEAFF TGTGCCAGCAGTTCCCGGGAACCGAACACTGAAGCTTTCTTT
- TRBJ1-1 - TRBV11-2 CASSPLQGRAFF TGTGCCAGCAGCCCCCTGCAGGGACGGGCTTTCTTT
- TRBJ2-4 - TRBV2 CASSDRDLDIQYF TGTGCCAGCAGTGACAGGGATCTCGACATTCAGTACTTC
- TRBJ2-3 TRBD2 TRBV12-3/TRBV12-4 CASSVSSGRDTQYF TGTGCCAGCAGTGTATCCAGCGGGAGAGATACGCAGTATTTT
- TRBJ2-7 TRBD1 TRBV29-1 CSVGGQGIYEQYF TGCAGCGTTGGGGGACAGGGGATTTACGAGCAGTACTTC
- TRBJ2-1 - TRBV30 CAWSVGAGLYNEQFF TGTGCCTGGAGTGTCGGGGCGGGGCTCTACAATGAGCAGTTCTTC
- TRBJ1-1 - TRBV29-1 CIVETRTEAFF TGCATCGTTGAGACGCGGACTGAAGCTTTCTTT
few TRBJ2-6 - TRBV10-3 CAISEVGTLLSGANVLTF TGTGCCATCAGTGAGGTAGGGACCCTCCTCTCTGGGGCCAACGTCCTGACTTTC
- TRBJ1-2 - TRBV27 CASRGTSSRPGYTF TGTGCCAGCAGGGGGACATCCTCTAGGCCCGGCTACACCTTC
few TRBJ2-7 - TRBV12-3/TRBV12-4 CASSSLASSYEQYF TGTGCCAGCAGTTCCCTAGCGTCTTCCTACGAGCAGTACTTC
- TRBJ2-1 TRBD2 TRBV15 CATSPRTSRTYNEQFF TGTGCCACCAGCCCCCGGACTAGCCGGACCTACAATGAGCAGTTCTTC
- TRBJ1-1 - TRBV12-3/TRBV12-4 CASSHPDGRRGAFF TGTGCCAGCAGCCACCCGGACGGACGTCGAGGAGCTTTCTTT
- TRBJ2-7 - TRBV4-1 CASSQEGEGLAEQYF TGCGCCAGCAGCCAAGAGGGAGAAGGTTTGGCAGAGCAGTACTTC
- TRBJ2-6 - TRBV7-2 CASSLFLVQGVGANVLTF TGTGCCAGCAGCTTATTCTTAGTCCAGGGTGTCGGGGCCAACGTCCTGACTTTC
- TRBJ1-6 TRBD1 TRBV9 CASSVSSPGQGTLHF TGTGCCAGCAGCGTTTCCTCTCCGGGACAGGGGACCCTCCACTTT
many TRBJ2-7 - TRBV20-1 CSARDWASSYEQYF TGCAGTGCTAGAGACTGGGCCTCCTCCTACGAGCAGTACTTC